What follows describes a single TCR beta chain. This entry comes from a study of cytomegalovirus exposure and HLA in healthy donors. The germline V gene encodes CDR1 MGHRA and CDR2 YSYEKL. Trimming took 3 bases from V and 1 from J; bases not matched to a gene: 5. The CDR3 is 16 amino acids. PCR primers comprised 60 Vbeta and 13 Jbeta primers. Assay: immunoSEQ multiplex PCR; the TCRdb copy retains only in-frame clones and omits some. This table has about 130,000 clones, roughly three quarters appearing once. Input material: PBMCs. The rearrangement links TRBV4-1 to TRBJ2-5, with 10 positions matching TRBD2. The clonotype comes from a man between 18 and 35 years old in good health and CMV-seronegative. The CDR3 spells CASSQRLAGSQETQYF. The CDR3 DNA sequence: TGCGCCAGCAGCCAGCGACTAGCGGGCTCCCAAGAGACCCAGTACTTC.